Shown below are 5 T cell receptor beta chains from a single sample sequenced in a study of cytomegalovirus exposure and HLA in healthy donors. Primers included in the PCR were 60 Vbeta and 13 Jbeta primers. Assay used: immunoSEQ multiplex PCR; TCRdb lists only in-frame clones, some missing. The sample lists around 97,000 clones; 73% were seen once. Sequencing was carried out using PBMCs. The receptors originated from a middle-aged man in good health and CMV-seronegative.

The J gene is TRBJ2-1, the V gene TRBV10-3; 10 nucleotides agree with TRBD2. Trimming cost V 10 bases and J 7 bases; bases outside gene matches: 10. There are 14 residues in the CDR3. Germline lookup yields CDR1 ENHRY and CDR2 SYGVKD. Written as DNA, the CDR3 is TGTGCCAGCGAGCGGGGGGGCAGGAAGAATGAGCAGTTCTTC. Protein product: CASERGGRKNEQFF.

This sequence joins TRBV5-1 and TRBJ2-7, with 9 bases aligning to TRBD1. Losses at the gene ends were 0 bases for V and 3 bases for J; bases not matched to a gene: 4. CDR1 and CDR2 (germline): SGHRS, YFSETQ. The CDR3 loop spans 15 amino acids. The CDR3 coding sequence is TGCGCCAGCAGCTTGGAAACAGGGGGCGTCTACGAGCAGTACTTC. This codes for CASSLETGGVYEQYF. Variable domain in full (rest from reference TRBV5-1 and TRBJ2-7): KAGVTQTPRYLIKTRGQQVTLSCSPISGHRSVSWYQQTPGQGLQFLFEYFSETQRNKGNFPGRFSGRQFSNSRSEMNVSTLELGDSALYLCASSLETGGVYEQYFGPGTRLTVT.

This clone was seen only once. The chain links TRBV7-3 to TRBJ1-3, with 7 bases that match TRBD1. This CDR3 is built from 16 residues. Per germline, CDR1 SGHTA and CDR2 FQGTGA. V gave up 5 bases and J gave up 0 bases; unmatched junction bases: 7. The CDR3 DNA is TGTGCCAGCAGCCTAGGGGGCGGCTTCTCTGGAAACACCATATATTTT. This codes for CASSLGGGFSGNTIYF.

A few counts support this clone. This chain joins TRBV13 and TRBJ2-3; possible D gene TRBD1, 5 bases. Germline-derived CDR1 and CDR2 are PRHDT and FYEKMQ (reference sequence). This CDR3 contains 14 residues. Between the trimmed V and J ends, which lost 5 bases and 7 bases, there was a span of 16 bases. The CDR3 DNA sequence: TGTGCCAGCAGCCGTGGGGCTAGTATTTATACGCAGTATTTT. Encoded protein: CASSRGASIYTQYF.

The gene calls are TRBV30 and TRBJ2-5; D is possibly TRBD1 (5 bases). Gene TRBJ2-7 matches the end of the DNA better, so the J call may be wrong. Per germline, CDR1 GTSNPN and CDR2 SVGIG (reference sequence). CDR3 length: 11 residues. CDR3 sequence: CAIDSSYEQYF. The CDR3 DNA is TGTGCCATCGACAGTTCCTACGAGCAGTACTTC.